A single sample is the source of the 31 T cell receptor beta chains below, sequenced in a study of control samples from healthy donors and cancer patients. Libraries were prepared by immunoSEQ multiplex PCR; TCRdb keeps only in-frame clonotypes and omits some of them. The sample includes fewer than 95,000 clones, around nine tenths seen only once; the top ten take 20% to 25%. Sample: blood. These receptors originate from a man aged 30-40 years in good health.

The count of this clone is one. This chain joins TRBV2 and TRBJ2-5; TRBD1 aligns across 9 bases. Losses at the gene ends were 3 bases for V and 5 bases for J; bases not matched to a gene: 13. CDR3 size: 17 residues. Germline-derived CDR1 and CDR2 are SNHLY and FYNNEI. The DNA of the CDR3 is TGTGCCAGCAGTGACCCGACCTTACAGGGGGCCTACGAGACCCAGTACTTC. Translating it yields CASSDPTLQGAYETQYF.

This rearrangement joins TRBV5-6 to TRBJ2-7, with a possible D match to TRBD1 (6 bases). This CDR3 has 15 amino acids. In germline, CDR1 is SGHDT, CDR2 YYEEEE. V lost 3 bases to trimming and J lost 1 base, with 14 bases between them. The chain's CDR3 is CASSSTPTGSYEQYV. The CDR3 DNA reads TGTGCCAGCAGCTCGACGCCTACAGGGTCCTACGAGCAGTACGTC.

This clone was counted between two and nine times. The V and J genes are TRBV7-9 and TRBJ1-4; TRBD1 might be the D (5 bases). V dropped 5 bases and J dropped 4 bases, with 14 bases sitting between them. The germline CDR1 and CDR2 sequences are SEHNR and FQNEAQ (reference sequence). The CDR3 contains 15 residues. The CDR3 protein is CASSLMGGDNEKLFF. For the CDR3, the DNA is TGTGCCAGCAGCCTTATGGGAGGGGATAATGAAAAACTGTTTTTT.

This clone was picked up a small number of times. This sequence joins TRBV7-2 and TRBJ1-1; 8 bases agree with TRBD1. CDR3 length: 15 residues. V dropped 5 bases and J dropped 3; count of bases not matched to a gene: 8. In germline, CDR1 is SGHTA, CDR2 FQGNSA. The CDR3 DNA sequence: TGTGCCAGCAGCCCAGGACAGGGCACACACACTGAAGCTTTCTTT. Its protein product is CASSPGQGTHTEAFF.

The gene calls are TRBV5-1 and TRBJ2-3, with 10 nucleotides matching TRBD2. From germline, CDR1 is SGHRS and CDR2 YFSETQ. The CDR3 totals 16 residues. V trimming: 2 bases; J trimming: 2 bases; junction bases outside the gene matches: 5. The CDR3 bases are TGCGCCAGCAGCTTCTCACTAGCGGGGTACACAGATACGCAGTATTTT. Translation: CASSFSLAGYTDTQYF.

The chain carries TRBV5-1 and TRBJ2-3, with 7 bases that match TRBD1. The CDR3 loop spans 17 amino acids. The V segment lost 0 bases and the J segment 4 bases; nucleotides outside the gene matches: 11. Germline CDR1 SGHRS, CDR2 YFSETQ. For the CDR3, the DNA is TGCGCCAGCAGCTTGGACAGGGGAACGCGATCCCCAGATACGCAGTATTTT. Protein product: CASSLDRGTRSPDTQYF.

The chain carries TRBV6-6 and TRBJ1-2; D unresolved. Trimming took off 5 bases at V and 8 bases at J, with 12 bases between the two ends. The germline CDR1 and CDR2 sequences are MNHNY and SVGAGI (reference sequence). The CDR3 is made up of 12 amino acids. CDR3 bases: TGTGCCAGCAGTCAACCCGATCAAGGCTACACCTTC. Its translation: CASSQPDQGYTF.

The count of this clone is one. V and J are TRBV5-6 and TRBJ1-6; possible D gene TRBD1, 6 bases. V lost 5 bases, J lost 7 bases, and 13 bases lay in between. CDR1 is SGHDT and CDR2 is YYEEEE in the germline V gene. The CDR3 is made up of 14 amino acids. This chain's CDR3 is CASSQGMRNSPLHF. CDR3 nucleotide sequence: TGTGCCAGCAGTCAGGGGATGAGGAATTCACCCCTCCACTTT.

In DNA form, the CDR3 reads TGTGCCAGCAGGGCCCAGCGGGGCCAAGAGACCCAGTACTTC. Translation: CASRAQRGQETQYF. V is TRBV2 and J is TRBJ2-5; 7 positions match TRBD2. CDR1 and CDR2 (germline): SNHLY, FYNNEI. The CDR3 consists of 14 residues. The V segment lost 6 bases and the J segment 1 base; nucleotides outside the gene matches: 5.

The J gene is TRBJ1-6, the V gene TRBV7-6, with D perhaps TRBD1 (5 bases). Germline values: CDR1 SGHVS, CDR2 FNYEAQ. The CDR3 extends over 16 amino acids. The ends were cut back, 1 base at V and 8 bases at J, with 15 bases in the middle. For the CDR3, the DNA is TGTGCCAGCAGCTTAGGAACCGGGACCGTCTATTCACCCCTCCACTTT. As protein: CASSLGTGTVYSPLHF.

This chain uses TRBV11-2 with TRBJ2-3, with 9 bases aligning to TRBD1. This CDR3 is 18 amino acids long. V was clipped by 2 bases and J by 0 bases; unmatched bases: 9. Germline V gene lookup returns CDR1 SGHAT and CDR2 FQNNGV. As DNA, the CDR3 is TGTGCCAGCAGCTTATTACCTTGGACAGGGGCAAGCACAGATACGCAGTATTTT. It yields the protein CASSLLPWTGASTDTQYF.

The chain carries TRBV2 and TRBJ1-1; TRBD1 matches at 8 bases. Germline CDR1 is SNHLY and CDR2 is FYNNEI. CDR3 length: 15 amino acids. J lost 6 bases, V lost 6 bases, and 12 bases had no gene match. CDR3 sequence (DNA): TGTGCCAGCAGGGTTGAAACAGGGGGAAGGGCTGAAGCTTTCTTT. Protein sequence: CASRVETGGRAEAFF.

The V call is TRBV5-1, the J call TRBJ2-5; 10 nucleotides agree with TRBD1. J lost 5 bases, V lost 3 bases, and 7 bases had no gene match. This CDR3 comprises 15 residues. Germline loops: CDR1 SGHRS, CDR2 YFSETQ. In DNA form, the CDR3 reads TGCGCCAGCAGCTCCGACAGGGGGCGTTTGGAGACCCAGTACTTC. It codes for CASSSDRGRLETQYF.

The gene calls are TRBV7-8 and TRBJ2-1; no definite D call. CDR3 length: 14 residues. Trimming removed 4 bases from V and 1 base from J, with 8 bases in between. Germline values: CDR1 SGHVS, CDR2 FQNEAQ. The CDR3 sequence is CASSSWGSYNEQFF. The CDR3, as DNA: TGTGCCAGCAGCTCCTGGGGTTCCTACAATGAGCAGTTCTTC.

This clone was detected only once. The chain recombines TRBV5-6 with TRBJ2-2, with 11 bases aligning to TRBD1. The CDR3 is made up of 16 amino acids. The germline CDR1 and CDR2 sequences are SGHDT and YYEEEE. With V trimmed by 4 bases and J by 5 bases, 7 bases remained unmatched. As DNA, the CDR3 is TGTGCCAGCAGCGAAAGGGACAGGGGGAATACCGGGGAGCTGTTTTTT. Protein product: CASSERDRGNTGELFF.

V gene TRBV6-6 combines with J gene TRBJ2-3; D gene ambiguous. CDR3 length equals 16 residues. Trimming shortened V by 6 bases and J by 3 bases, and 19 bases separated the two germline ends. The germline V gene has CDR1 MNHNY and CDR2 SVGAGI (reference sequence). The DNA for the CDR3 is TGTGCCAGCAGCTACCCTGCGGAGCTAGGGACAGATACGCAGTATTTT. It codes for CASSYPAELGTDTQYF.

The chain uses TRBV2 and TRBJ1-1; D not resolved. V dropped 6 bases and J dropped 7 bases, with 12 bases sitting between them. This CDR3 is built from 12 residues. Germline values: CDR1 SNHLY, CDR2 FYNNEI. CDR3 sequence (DNA): TGTGCCAGCAGAAAAGAAAGATTTGAAGCTTTCTTT. It encodes CASRKERFEAFF. The full variable domain, its missing parts supplied by reference TRBV2 and TRBJ1-1, is EPEVTQTPSHQVTQMGQEVILRCVPISNHLYFYWYRQILGQKVEFLVSFYNNEISEKSEIFDDQFSVERPDGSNFTLKIRSTKLEDSAMYFCASRKERFEAFFGQGTRLTVV.

V usage is TRBV12-3 or TRBV12-4 and J usage is TRBJ2-7, with unresolved D. V was trimmed by 5 bases and J by 3 bases, leaving 5 bases between them. The CDR3 is made up of 11 amino acids. The CDR3, as DNA: TGTGCCAGCAGTCAGTACTACGAGCAGTACTTC. It yields the protein CASSQYYEQYF.

This clone was detected only a few times. This chain joins TRBV5-1 and TRBJ1-2; 10 bases are shared with TRBD1. With V trimmed by 2 bases and J by 8 bases, 9 bases remained unmatched. The CDR3 consists of 15 residues. Germline loops: CDR1 SGHRS, CDR2 YFSETQ. CDR3 coding DNA: TGCGCCAGCAGCTTCGGGACAGGGGAGGGATCCGGCTACACCTTC. It is translated as CASSFGTGEGSGYTF.

This sequence joins TRBV10-3 and TRBJ2-5; D is uncertain. Germline CDR1 reads ENHRY; CDR2 reads SYGVKD. Trimming took off 4 bases at V and 2 bases at J, with 8 bases between the two ends. The CDR3 spans 13 residues. The CDR3 region has the DNA TGTGCCATCAGTGGGACGGAACAAGAGACCCAGTACTTC. Protein sequence: CAISGTEQETQYF.

This clone was seen just once. The chain uses TRBV13 and TRBJ1-1; unclear D gene. V dropped 4 bases and J dropped 3 bases, with 12 bases sitting between them. Germline CDR1 and CDR2: PRHDT and FYEKMQ (reference sequence). This CDR3 has 14 residues. In nucleotides, the CDR3 is TGTGCCAGCAGCTCCCTTCGCGGTTACACTGAAGCTTTCTTT. Protein product: CASSSLRGYTEAFF.

This chain joins TRBV2 and TRBJ1-2, with 10 bases identical to TRBD1. The CDR3 spans 14 residues. The J segment lost 7 bases and the V segment lost 7 bases, leaving 9 bases of the junction unmatched. The germline V gene has CDR1 SNHLY and CDR2 FYNNEI. The DNA for the CDR3 is TGTGCCAGCACCGATAGGGACAGGGGTTTTGGCTACACCTTC. It codes for CASTDRDRGFGYTF.

The V and J genes are TRBV1 and TRBJ2-3. TRBV1 represents a pseudogene. This CDR3 is 10 amino acids long. CDR3 residues: CTSSRDTQYF. The CDR3, as DNA: TGCACCAGCAGCCGAGATACGCAGTATTTT.

This chain links TRBV19 with TRBJ2-3; the D gene could be TRBD1 or TRBD2 (5 bases each). This CDR3 spans 18 amino acids. V was shortened by 5 bases and J by 8 bases, with 29 bases between the two germline ends. Germline-derived CDR1 and CDR2 are LNHDA and SQIVND (reference sequence). CDR3 region: CASSQGPLYGTLFPTQYF. The DNA for the CDR3 is TGTGCCAGTAGTCAAGGCCCCCTCTATGGGACCCTTTTCCCTACGCAGTATTTT.

The gene calls are TRBV5-1 and TRBJ1-4, with D unresolved. Germline CDR1 SGHRS, CDR2 YFSETQ. Trimming cost V 2 bases and J 3 bases, with 17 bases left between them. The CDR3 totals 17 residues. The CDR3 coding sequence is TGCGCCAGCAGCTTTACCATCGGGCAAGTTTCTAATGAAAAACTGTTTTTT. It specifies CASSFTIGQVSNEKLFF.

J is TRBJ2-7 and V is TRBV6-1; D is ambiguous. CDR1 is MNHNS, CDR2 SASEGT, per germline. Trimming took off 3 bases at V and 0 bases at J, with 9 bases between the two ends. The CDR3 totals 14 residues. CDR3 loop: CASSDRRSSYEQYV. Written as DNA, the CDR3 is TGTGCCAGCAGTGACCGAAGGAGCTCCTACGAGCAGTACGTC.

This chain uses TRBV12-5 with TRBJ1-4; 8 bases match TRBD1. Trimming removed 1 base from V and 8 bases from J; junction bases left unmatched: 3. The CDR3 totals 14 residues. The germline gives CDR1 LGHNT, CDR2 FRNRAP. CDR3 nucleotide sequence: TGTGCTAGTGGTTTGGGACAGGGGAACGAAAAACTGTTTTTT. Translated, it gives CASGLGQGNEKLFF.

The rearrangement joins TRBV29-1 to TRBJ2-7, with TRBD1 matching 8 bases. J gave up 2 bases and V 5 bases, and 2 bases lay outside the gene matches. The CDR3 is 12 amino acids. The germline V gene has CDR1 SQVTM and CDR2 ANQGSEA. This chain's CDR3 is CSVRDRPYEQYF. CDR3 nucleotides: TGCAGCGTTCGGGACAGGCCCTACGAGCAGTACTTC.

This clone was counted a single time. This chain links TRBV5-4 with TRBJ1-4; 7 bases match TRBD1. Per germline, CDR1 SGHNT and CDR2 YYREEE (reference sequence). V dropped 7 bases and J dropped 8; count of bases not matched to a gene: 14. CDR3 length: 15 amino acids. Here the CDR3 reads CASGYRSTGDEKLFF. The CDR3 nucleotides are TGTGCCAGCGGATATCGTTCAACAGGGGACGAAAAACTGTTTTTT.

The rearrangement links TRBV4-1 to TRBJ1-6, with D hard to call. This CDR3 is 16 amino acids long. The V gene lost 0 bases and the J gene lost 3 bases, with 9 bases spanning the gap. Germline values: CDR1 MGHRA, CDR2 YSYEKL. In DNA form, the CDR3 reads TGCGCCAGCAGCCAAGACTTGCGGGGCTATAATTCACCCCTCCACTTT. This translates into CASSQDLRGYNSPLHF.

CDR3 in amino acids: CAWSLGRQANYGYTF. DNA of the CDR3: TGTGCCTGGAGTCTAGGTCGGCAAGCTAACTATGGCTACACCTTC. The genes are TRBV30 and TRBJ1-2; D not certain. The CDR3 runs 15 residues. CDR1 and CDR2 from the germline V gene are GTSNPN and SVGIG (reference sequence). Deletions cut 2 bases from V and 0 bases from J, with 13 bases between.